The rows below give T cell receptor beta chains drawn from one sample of a study of T cell repertoires in cytomegalovirus infection. These receptors have no identified antigens. Via MiXCR, TCRdb re-called the reads, giving one row per CDR3 protein. The profile covers about a million distinct CDR3 sequences, with 30% to 40% appearing a single time and roughly 12% taken by the ten largest. The specimen comprised cultured CD8+ T cells from PBMCs, sampled from culture after CMV antigen stimulation. The receptors derive from a human donor in good health (CMV status not recorded). Some clones in this sample may be carry-over from other donors' samples. Both conserved end residues are part of each CDR3. The order of the fields is V gene, J gene, clone size, D gene, CDR3 DNA, CDR3 protein. A D gene is named only where the DNA matches it firmly. Clone size is stated in some rows and not others, as once, few, many or a class when expanded.

TRBV5-4	TRBJ2-1	-	-	TGTGCCAGCAGCCATAGCGGCTACAATGAGCAGTTCTTC	CASSHSGYNEQFF
TRBV27	TRBJ2-3	many	-	TGTGCCAGCAGCTTCCTAGGGGGAGATACGCAGTATTTT	CASSFLGGDTQYF
TRBV15	TRBJ1-2	-	TRBD1	TGTGCCACCAGCAGAGATATGGGACAGGCTAACTATGGCTACACCTTC	CATSRDMGQANYGYTF
TRBV28	TRBJ2-7	-	-	TGTGCCAGCAGTTTAGGCAGTTTCTCCTACGAGCAGTACTTC	CASSLGSFSYEQYF
TRBV7-6	TRBJ2-1	-	-	TGTGCCAGCAGCTTAGGTTCCAGGGGAAAATACAATGAGCAGTTCTTC	CASSLGSRGKYNEQFF
TRBV7-4	TRBJ2-4	many	-	TGTGCCAGCAGCTTAGGATCTGGGGTTGGCAAAAACATTCAGTACTTC	CASSLGSGVGKNIQYF
TRBV6-5	TRBJ2-1	-	-	TGTGCCAGCAGTTACTCGGAGGCAGGGGGGGATGAGCAGTTCTTC	CASSYSEAGGDEQFF
TRBV7-2	TRBJ2-3	few	TRBD2	TGTGCCAGCAGCTCGCGGGGGTCTAGCACAGATACGCAGTATTTT	CASSSRGSSTDTQYF
TRBV7-8	TRBJ1-5	few	-	TGTGCCAGCAGCTTAGAATCAGTTAGCAATCAGCCCCAGCATTTT	CASSLESVSNQPQHF
TRBV19	TRBJ2-7	-	-	TGTGCCAGTAGTATAGAGGCCGGGGCCTACGAGCAGTACTTC	CASSIEAGAYEQYF
TRBV3-1	TRBJ1-2	many	TRBD1	TGTGCCAGCAGCCAGGACAGGGACTATGGCTACACCTTC	CASSQDRDYGYTF
TRBV19	TRBJ2-3	-	-	TGTGCCAGTAGTAGAACTACCTTAGATACGCAGTATTTT	CASSRTTLDTQYF
TRBV12-3/TRBV12-4	TRBJ2-1	few	-	TGTGCCAGCAGTTGGGGGGGGCCGGCCTACAATGAGCAGTTCTTC	CASSWGGPAYNEQFF
TRBV11-3	TRBJ2-1	-	-	TGTGCCAGCAGCTCCGCTCAGCTCGGATACAATGAGCAGTTCTTC	CASSSAQLGYNEQFF
TRBV7-4	TRBJ2-5	-	TRBD1	TGTGCCAGCAGCTCCCCGACAGGGGGCCTTCGGGAGACCCAGTACTTC	CASSSPTGGLRETQYF
TRBV4-1	TRBJ2-1	few	TRBD2	TGCGCCAGCAGCCAACTAGCGGGGGGGGGTGGTGAGCAGTTCTTC	CASSQLAGGGGEQFF
TRBV20-1	TRBJ2-7	-	TRBD1	TGCAGTGCTAGTTCCGGACAGGACTACGAGCAGTACTTC	CSASSGQDYEQYF
TRBV19	TRBJ1-5	-	TRBD1	TGTGCCAGTAGTTGGGGACAGGGGACGGGGCAGCCCCAGCATTTT	CASSWGQGTGQPQHF
TRBV7-3	TRBJ2-1	many	-	TGTGCCAGCAGCTTAACGATGGGAAGAGGGCCTGGCTACAATGAGCAGTTCTTC	CASSLTMGRGPGYNEQFF
TRBV2	TRBJ2-1	-	-	TGTGCCAGCTGTGAAGCGCTGGGCTCCGCTTGGGAGCAGTTCTTC	CASCEALGSAWEQFF
TRBV29-1	TRBJ1-2	-	TRBD1	TGCAGCGTGCCCGGGACAGGGGGTGTCTATGGCTACACCTTC	CSVPGTGGVYGYTF
TRBV2	TRBJ2-7	few	-	TGTGCCAGCAGTGAGAATTTCTCCTACGAGCAGTACTTC	CASSENFSYEQYF
TRBV11-1	TRBJ2-5	few	TRBD2	TGTGCCAGCAGCCCGGGACTAGTGGGCGCATACGTAGAAGAGACCCAGTACTTC	CASSPGLVGAYVEETQYF
TRBV29-1	TRBJ2-3	-	-	TGCAGCGGTACTAGGGATACGCAGTATTTT	CSGTRDTQYF
TRBV7-9	TRBJ2-7	few	-	TGTGCCAGCAGCCCCTCGAAAGCCTACGAGCAGTACTTC	CASSPSKAYEQYF
TRBV7-4	TRBJ1-2	few	-	TGTGCCAGCAGCTTAAGGCAGTCGGGTGGCTACACCTTC	CASSLRQSGGYTF
TRBV15	TRBJ1-4	few	-	TGTGCCACCAGAGTCGACAGGTCGACTAATGAAAAACTGTTTTTT	CATRVDRSTNEKLFF
TRBV6-5	TRBJ1-1	few	TRBD1	TGTGCCAGCTGGCAGGGGGCGGCTGAAGCTTTCTTT	CASWQGAAEAFF
TRBV7-9	TRBJ1-3	-	TRBD1	TGTGCCAGCAGCCCGGGGACAGGGGGCTCTGGAAACACCATATATTTT	CASSPGTGGSGNTIYF
TRBV27	TRBJ1-2	few	-	TGTGCCAGCAGTTTATTAGGCCCACACCTCAGCTATGGCTACACCTTC	CASSLLGPHLSYGYTF
TRBV20-1	TRBJ2-2	-	-	TGCAGTGCTAGGGGAGACGGATACTTTTATGGGTCGAACACCGGGGAGCTGTTTTTT	CSARGDGYFYGSNTGELFF
TRBV28	TRBJ2-1	-	-	TGTGCCAGCACCCCGACCCGTGGCAATGAGCAGTTCTTC	CASTPTRGNEQFF
TRBV27	TRBJ1-2	-	TRBD1	TGTGCCAGCAGTCGACAGGGTGCGCATGGCTACACCTTC	CASSRQGAHGYTF
TRBV20-1	TRBJ2-2	once	-	TGCAGTGCTAGAGGTTGGCGCGACACCGGGGAGCTGTTTTTT	CSARGWRDTGELFF
TRBV24-1	TRBJ2-1	few	TRBD2	TGTGCCACCAGTGAGTTAGCGGGGGGAGGAAATGAGCAGTTCTTC	CATSELAGGGNEQFF
TRBV7-9	TRBJ1-5	few	TRBD1	TGTGCCAGCAGCTCGTGGGACAGGAATCAGCCCCAGCATTTT	CASSSWDRNQPQHF
TRBV28	TRBJ2-1	-	TRBD1	TGTGCCAGCAGTCCGTCCCGGGACAGGGGCAATGAGCAGTTCTTC	CASSPSRDRGNEQFF
TRBV4-1	TRBJ1-1	few	-	TGCGCCAGCAGCCTCAGGGAAAACAATATGAACACTGAAGCTTTCTTT	CASSLRENNMNTEAFF
TRBV23-1	TRBJ1-2	-	-	TGCGCCAGCAGTCAACCGACAGTCCCCTTGGGCTATGGCTACACCTTC	CASSQPTVPLGYGYTF
TRBV28	TRBJ2-7	many	-	TGTGCCAGCAGTTTAAGAAGGGAGCAGTACTTC	CASSLRREQYF
TRBV12-5	TRBJ2-2	few	-	TGTGCTAGTGGCCTAGGCGGCGGGGAGCTGTTTTTT	CASGLGGGELFF
TRBV7-6	TRBJ2-5	many	-	TGTGCCAGCAGCTTAGCGGTGGGGGATGGAGAGACCCAGTACTTC	CASSLAVGDGETQYF
TRBV20-1	TRBJ2-1	-	-	TGCAGTGCTAGAGACCGGGACTGGGACAATGAGCAGTTCTTC	CSARDRDWDNEQFF
TRBV27	TRBJ2-5	few	TRBD1	TGTGCCAGCAGTCCGGACAGGGGGTATGGAGAGACCCAGTACTTC	CASSPDRGYGETQYF
TRBV20-1	TRBJ1-5	-	-	TGCAGTGCTAGACAAAACCCAGACATAGGGGAGACTAGCAATCAGCCCCAGCATTTT	CSARQNPDIGETSNQPQHF
TRBV20-1	TRBJ1-2	-	TRBD1	TGCAGTGTACCGACAGGGGAAAGCTATGGCTACACCTTC	CSVPTGESYGYTF
TRBV6-2/TRBV6-3	TRBJ2-1	few	-	TGTGCCAGCACGCAGACTTTATACAATGAGCAGTTCTTC	CASTQTLYNEQFF
TRBV7-6	TRBJ2-2	-	-	TGTGCCAGCAGCTTAGTGGCACGGCCGAACACCGGGGAGCTGTTTTTT	CASSLVARPNTGELFF
TRBV6-2/TRBV6-3	TRBJ2-1	few	TRBD2	TGTGCCAGCAGCCTAGGACTAGCGGGGACAAACAATGAGCAGTTCTTC	CASSLGLAGTNNEQFF
TRBV28	TRBJ1-6	few	-	TGTGCCAGCAGTTTAGGGGGGGCAAATAATTCACCCCTCCACTTT	CASSLGGANNSPLHF
TRBV6-1	TRBJ2-4	many	-	TGTGCCAGCAGTGATGGGAGGGCCAAAAACATTCAGTACTTC	CASSDGRAKNIQYF
TRBV7-2	TRBJ1-2	many	-	TGTGCCAGCAGCTTAGAGGGCCCTTGGGGGTATCATGGCTACACCTTC	CASSLEGPWGYHGYTF
TRBV10-2	TRBJ2-1	-	-	TGCGCCAGCAGTGAGTGGCCAGAACCCTACAATGAGCAGTTCTTC	CASSEWPEPYNEQFF
TRBV6-1	TRBJ2-1	many	-	TGTGCCAGCAGCGACACAACCTACAATGAGCAGTTCTTC	CASSDTTYNEQFF
TRBV6-1	TRBJ2-7	-	-	TGTGCCAGCAGTCCTGACCTACGCGAGCAGTACTTC	CASSPDLREQYF
TRBV10-3	TRBJ1-3	-	TRBD1	TGTGCCATCAGTGGGGACAGGGACTTGAGCTCAGCCTCTGGAAACACCATATATTTT	CAISGDRDLSSASGNTIYF
TRBV5-7	TRBJ1-2	-	-	TGTGCCAGCAGCCTAGCCAACGGCGGGGAGAACTATGGCTACACCTTC	CASSLANGGENYGYTF
TRBV20-1	TRBJ1-4	few	TRBD1	TGCAGTGCTAGAGATCTCCAGGGGGCTGATGAAAAACTGTTTTTT	CSARDLQGADEKLFF
TRBV4-2	TRBJ1-1	-	-	TGTGCCAGCAGCCAAGTTGGGGGAACTAACACTGAAGCTTTCTTT	CASSQVGGTNTEAFF
TRBV28	TRBJ2-3	-	-	TGTGCCAGCAGGGGCTTCACTCGCACAGATACGCAGTATTTT	CASRGFTRTDTQYF